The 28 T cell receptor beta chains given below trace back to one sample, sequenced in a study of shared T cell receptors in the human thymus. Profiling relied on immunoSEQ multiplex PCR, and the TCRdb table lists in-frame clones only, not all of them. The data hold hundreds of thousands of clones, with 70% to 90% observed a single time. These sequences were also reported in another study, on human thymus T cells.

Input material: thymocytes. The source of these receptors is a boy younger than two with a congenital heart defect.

DNA for the CDR3: TGTGCCAGCAGGGGGGGTTCGGAGGATGAGCAGTTCTTC. Translation: CASRGGSEDEQFF. The V and J genes are TRBV2 and TRBJ2-1; tentatively, D is TRBD2 (6 bases). This CDR3 has 13 amino acids. Germline loops: CDR1 SNHLY, CDR2 FYNNEI. Trimming removed 6 bases at V and 8 bases at J, with 14 bases between. Together with reference TRBV2 and TRBJ2-1, the CDR3 gives the full variable domain: EPEVTQTPSHQVTQMGQEVILRCVPISNHLYFYWYRQILGQKVEFLVSFYNNEISEKSEIFDDQFSVERPDGSNFTLKIRSTKLEDSAMYFCASRGGSEDEQFFGPGTRLTVL.

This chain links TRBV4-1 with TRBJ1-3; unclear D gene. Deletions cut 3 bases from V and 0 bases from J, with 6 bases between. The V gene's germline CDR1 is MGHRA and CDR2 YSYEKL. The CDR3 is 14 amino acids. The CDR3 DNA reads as TGCGCCAGCAGCCAGCACAACTCTGGAAACACCATATATTTT. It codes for CASSQHNSGNTIYF.

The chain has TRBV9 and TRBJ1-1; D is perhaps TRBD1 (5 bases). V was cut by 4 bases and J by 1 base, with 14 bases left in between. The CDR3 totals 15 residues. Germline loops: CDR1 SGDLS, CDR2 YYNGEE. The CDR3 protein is CASSTGREGNTEAFF. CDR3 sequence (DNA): TGTGCCAGCAGCACAGGCAGGGAGGGGAACACTGAAGCTTTCTTT.

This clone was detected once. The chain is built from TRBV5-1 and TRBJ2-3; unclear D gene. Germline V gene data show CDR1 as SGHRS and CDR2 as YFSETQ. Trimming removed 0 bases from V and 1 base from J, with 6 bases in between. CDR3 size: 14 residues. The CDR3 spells CASSLAFGTDTQYF. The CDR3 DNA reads TGCGCCAGCAGCTTGGCGTTCGGCACAGATACGCAGTATTTT.

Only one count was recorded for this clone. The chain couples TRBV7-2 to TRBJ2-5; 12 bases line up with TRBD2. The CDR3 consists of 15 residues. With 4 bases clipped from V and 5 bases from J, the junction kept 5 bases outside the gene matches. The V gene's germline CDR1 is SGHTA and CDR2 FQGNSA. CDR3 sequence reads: CASSYLAGGFETQYF. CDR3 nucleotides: TGTGCCAGCAGCTATCTAGCGGGGGGGTTTGAGACCCAGTACTTC.

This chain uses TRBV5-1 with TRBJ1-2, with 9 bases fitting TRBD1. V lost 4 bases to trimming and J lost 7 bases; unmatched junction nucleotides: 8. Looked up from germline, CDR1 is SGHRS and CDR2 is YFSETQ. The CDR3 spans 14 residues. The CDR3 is CASSPGTGFFGYTF. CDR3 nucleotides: TGCGCCAGCAGCCCGGGGACAGGGTTCTTTGGCTACACCTTC.

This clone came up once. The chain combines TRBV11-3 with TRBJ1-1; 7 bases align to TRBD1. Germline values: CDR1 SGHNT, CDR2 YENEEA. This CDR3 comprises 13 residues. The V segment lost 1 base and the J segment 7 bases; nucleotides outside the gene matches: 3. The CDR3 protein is CASSLGDSNEAFF. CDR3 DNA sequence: TGTGCCAGCAGCTTAGGGGACAGCAATGAAGCTTTCTTT.

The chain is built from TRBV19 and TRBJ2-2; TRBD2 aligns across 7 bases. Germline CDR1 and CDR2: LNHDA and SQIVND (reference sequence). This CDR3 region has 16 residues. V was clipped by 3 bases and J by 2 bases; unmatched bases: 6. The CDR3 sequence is CASSIPTGGNTGELFF. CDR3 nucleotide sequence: TGTGCCAGTAGTATTCCGACGGGGGGTAACACCGGGGAGCTGTTTTTT.

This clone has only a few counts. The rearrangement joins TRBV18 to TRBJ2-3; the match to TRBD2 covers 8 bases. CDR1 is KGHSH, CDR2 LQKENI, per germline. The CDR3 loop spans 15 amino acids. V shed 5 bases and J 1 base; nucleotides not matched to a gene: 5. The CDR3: CASSATGGRTDTQYF. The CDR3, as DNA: TGTGCCAGCTCAGCGACGGGGGGGCGCACAGATACGCAGTATTTT.

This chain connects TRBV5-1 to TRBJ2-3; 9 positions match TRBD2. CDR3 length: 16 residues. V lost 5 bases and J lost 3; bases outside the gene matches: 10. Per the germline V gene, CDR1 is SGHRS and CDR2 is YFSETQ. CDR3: CASSPTGSGGTDTQYF. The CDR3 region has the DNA TGCGCCAGCAGTCCAACGGGTAGCGGGGGTACAGATACGCAGTATTTT.

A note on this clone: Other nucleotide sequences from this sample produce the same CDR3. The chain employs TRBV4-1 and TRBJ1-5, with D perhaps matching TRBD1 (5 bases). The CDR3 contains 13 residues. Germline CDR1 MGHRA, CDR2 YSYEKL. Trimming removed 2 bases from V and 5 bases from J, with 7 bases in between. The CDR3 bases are TGCGCCAGCAGCCAACAGGGATATCAGCCCCAGCATTTT. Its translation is CASSQQGYQPQHF.

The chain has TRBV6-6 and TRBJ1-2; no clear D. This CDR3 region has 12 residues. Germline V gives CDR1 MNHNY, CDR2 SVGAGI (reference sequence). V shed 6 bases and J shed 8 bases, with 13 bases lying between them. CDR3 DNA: TGTGCCAGCAGGGCGGGAGATGGCGGCTACACCTTC. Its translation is CASRAGDGGYTF.

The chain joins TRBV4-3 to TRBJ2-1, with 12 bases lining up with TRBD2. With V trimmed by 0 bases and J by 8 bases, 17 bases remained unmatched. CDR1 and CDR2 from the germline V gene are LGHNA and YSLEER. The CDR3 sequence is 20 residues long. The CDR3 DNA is TGCGCCAGCAGCCAAGACGGAACTAGCGGGGGGCCCATGTGTGGGGATGAGCAGTTCTTC. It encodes CASSQDGTSGGPMCGDEQFF.

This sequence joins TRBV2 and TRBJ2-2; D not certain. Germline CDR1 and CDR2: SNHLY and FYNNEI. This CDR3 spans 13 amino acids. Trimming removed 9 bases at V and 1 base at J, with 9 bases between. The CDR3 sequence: CARRLGNTGELFF. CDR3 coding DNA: TGTGCCAGGAGGTTAGGGAACACCGGGGAGCTGTTTTTT.

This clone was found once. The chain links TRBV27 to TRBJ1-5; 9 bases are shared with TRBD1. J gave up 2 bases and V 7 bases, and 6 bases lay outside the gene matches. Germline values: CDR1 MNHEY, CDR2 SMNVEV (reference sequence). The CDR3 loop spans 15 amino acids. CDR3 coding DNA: TGTGCCAGCAAAATCCGGGACAGGGGCAATCAGCCCCAGCATTTT. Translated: CASKIRDRGNQPQHF.

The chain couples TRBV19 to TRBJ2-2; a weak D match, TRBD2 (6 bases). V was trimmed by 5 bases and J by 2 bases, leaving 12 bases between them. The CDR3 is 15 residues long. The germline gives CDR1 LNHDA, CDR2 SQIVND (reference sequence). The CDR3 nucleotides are TGTGCCAGTAGTCTCACCGGGACTAACACCGGGGAGCTGTTTTTT. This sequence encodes CASSLTGTNTGELFF.

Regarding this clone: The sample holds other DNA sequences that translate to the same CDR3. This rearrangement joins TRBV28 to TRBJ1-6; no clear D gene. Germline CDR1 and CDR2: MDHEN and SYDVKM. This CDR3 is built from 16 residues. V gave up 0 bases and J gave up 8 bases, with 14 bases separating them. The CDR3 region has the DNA TGTGCCAGCAGTTTATGCAGGAGAGGGAGGGATTCACCCCTCCACTTT. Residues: CASSLCRRGRDSPLHF.

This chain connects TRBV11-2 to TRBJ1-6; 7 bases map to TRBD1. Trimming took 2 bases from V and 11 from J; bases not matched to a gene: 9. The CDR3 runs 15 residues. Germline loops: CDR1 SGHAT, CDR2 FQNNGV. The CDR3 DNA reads TGTGCCAGCAGCTTATCCGGACAGGAGATACCACCCCTCCACTTT. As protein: CASSLSGQEIPPLHF.

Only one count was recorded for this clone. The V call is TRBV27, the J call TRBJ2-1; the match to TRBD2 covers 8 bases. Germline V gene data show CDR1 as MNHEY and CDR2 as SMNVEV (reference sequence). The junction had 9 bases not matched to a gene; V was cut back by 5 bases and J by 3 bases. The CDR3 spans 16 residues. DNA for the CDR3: TGTGCCAGCAGTGCAACACGGGGGGGCTTCTACAATGAGCAGTTCTTC. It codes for CASSATRGGFYNEQFF.

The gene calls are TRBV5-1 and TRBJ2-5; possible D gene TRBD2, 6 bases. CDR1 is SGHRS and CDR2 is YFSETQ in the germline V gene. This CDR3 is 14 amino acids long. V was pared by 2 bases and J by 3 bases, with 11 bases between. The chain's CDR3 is CASSLFAGKETQYF. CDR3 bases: TGCGCCAGCAGCTTATTTGCGGGAAAAGAGACCCAGTACTTC. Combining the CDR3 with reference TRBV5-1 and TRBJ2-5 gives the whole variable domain KAGVTQTPRYLIKTRGQQVTLSCSPISGHRSVSWYQQTPGQGLQFLFEYFSETQRNKGNFPGRFSGRQFSNSRSEMNVSTLELGDSALYLCASSLFAGKETQYFGPGTRLLVL.

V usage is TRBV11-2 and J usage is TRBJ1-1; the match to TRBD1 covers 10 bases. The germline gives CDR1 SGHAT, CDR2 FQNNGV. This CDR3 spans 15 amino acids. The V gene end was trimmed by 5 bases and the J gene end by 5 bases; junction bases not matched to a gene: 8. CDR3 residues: CASSPNPDRGTEAFF. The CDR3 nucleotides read TGTGCCAGCAGCCCGAACCCGGACAGGGGGACTGAAGCTTTCTTT. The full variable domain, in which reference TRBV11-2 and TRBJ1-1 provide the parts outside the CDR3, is EAGVAQSPRYKIIEKRQSVAFWCNPISGHATLYWYQQILGQGPKLLIQFQNNGVVDDSQLPKDRFSAERLKGVDSTLKIQPAKLEDSAVYLCASSPNPDRGTEAFFGQGTRLTVV.

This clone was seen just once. The CDR3 loop is CASSENREPYNEQFF. As DNA, the CDR3 is TGTGCCAGCAGCGAAAACAGGGAACCCTACAATGAGCAGTTCTTC. This chain connects TRBV5-6 to TRBJ2-1; perhaps TRBD1 as D (6 bases). The CDR3 loop spans 15 amino acids. Per the germline V gene, CDR1 is SGHDT and CDR2 is YYEEEE. V dropped 4 bases and J dropped 2 bases, with 13 bases sitting between them.

CDR3 in amino acids: CASSPHGQADRYNEQFF. For the CDR3, the DNA is TGTGCCAGCAGTCCCCACGGACAGGCCGATAGGTACAATGAGCAGTTCTTC. The chain carries TRBV25-1 and TRBJ2-1, with TRBD1 identical over 7 bases. With V trimmed by 5 bases and J by 4 bases, 14 bases remained unmatched. Germline values: CDR1 MGHDK, CDR2 SYGVNS. This CDR3 has 17 residues.

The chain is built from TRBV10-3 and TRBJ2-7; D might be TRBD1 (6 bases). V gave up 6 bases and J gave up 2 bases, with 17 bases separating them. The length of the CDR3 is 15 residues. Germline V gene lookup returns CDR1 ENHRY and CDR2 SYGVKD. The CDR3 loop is CAIRRTAEPPYEQYF. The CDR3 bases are TGTGCCATCAGACGGACAGCCGAACCCCCCTACGAGCAGTACTTC.

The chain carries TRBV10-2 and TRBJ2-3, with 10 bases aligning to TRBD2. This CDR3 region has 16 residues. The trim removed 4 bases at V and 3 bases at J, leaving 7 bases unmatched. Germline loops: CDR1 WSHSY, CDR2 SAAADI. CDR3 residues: CASSVLAGELTDTQYF. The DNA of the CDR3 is TGCGCCAGCAGTGTTCTAGCGGGAGAGCTGACAGATACGCAGTATTTT.

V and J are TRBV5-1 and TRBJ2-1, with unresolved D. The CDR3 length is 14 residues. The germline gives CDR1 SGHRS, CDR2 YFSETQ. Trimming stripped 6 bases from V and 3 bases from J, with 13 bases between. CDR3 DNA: TGCGCCAGCAAGTCCCACAGAATCTACAATGAGCAGTTCTTC. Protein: CASKSHRIYNEQFF.

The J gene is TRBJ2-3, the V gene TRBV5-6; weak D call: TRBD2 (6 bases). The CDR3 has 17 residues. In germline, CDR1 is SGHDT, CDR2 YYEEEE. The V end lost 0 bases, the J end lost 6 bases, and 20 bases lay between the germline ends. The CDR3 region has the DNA TGTGCCAGCAGCTTGGTAGTATCAGGAGGGGTCATGGATACGCAGTATTTT. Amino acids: CASSLVVSGGVMDTQYF.

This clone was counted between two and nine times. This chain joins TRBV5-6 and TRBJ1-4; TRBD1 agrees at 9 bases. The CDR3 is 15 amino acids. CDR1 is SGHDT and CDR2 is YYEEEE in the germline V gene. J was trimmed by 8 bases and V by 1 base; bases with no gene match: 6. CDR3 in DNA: TGTGCCAGCAGCTTGAGTGGGACAGGGTTGGAAAAACTGTTTTTT. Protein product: CASSLSGTGLEKLFF.